This T cell receptor (beta chain) was recorded in a study of metastatic and nonmetastatic thyroid tumors (dated by TCRdb to between 2020 and 2021). For context, the study as a whole: Repertoires from peripheral blood and from tumor or nodule tissue samples of malignant and benign thyroid patients were compared. Study-wide findings and limitations: In both blood and tumor samples, TCR beta diversity was reported to be significantly higher in malignant tumors than in benign nodules.

This clone has at least ten counts. The antigen it recognizes is unknown. Base qualities are not at hand, and no much larger clone is one base apart. Library prep was done by PCR. Sequencing instrument: Illumina HiSeq 4000. High-throughput sequencing was used to profile the TCR beta-chain CDR3 region of every patient. The study's processing was this. Drawing on CDR3 differences between clinicopathological groups, the researchers built a classifier meant to tell apart patients with distant-metastatic papillary thyroid cancer. To measure repertoire diversity the researchers used the Shannon index, while the Morisita-Horn index served to gauge how similar the tumor and blood repertoires were. The raw public reads went through TCRdb reprocessing: fastp at Q25, MiXCR clone calling, in-frame beta chains kept. The authors' filters were not applied to this entry. Counted in this sample were under 45,000 clones; 25% to 30% of them appeared once. The ten largest clones take up approximately 9.6% of the sample.

None of the patients had been given any treatment before thyroid surgery. Patient clinical samples collected from the early 2010s to the late 2010s were retrospectively analysed using T-cell receptor beta sequencing. CDR1 and CDR2, looked up from the germline V gene, are SGHRS and YFSETQ. Including the terminal cysteine and phenylalanine, the CDR3 comprises 16 residues. Only the CDR3 DNA is retained, 48 bases long and in frame from the first base. Cut back by 5 bases and 2 bases, the V and J ends lie 17 bases apart. Input material: blood. The receptor's source is a male donor with papillary thyroid cancer or a benign thyroid nodule (not recorded which). Some clones in this sample may be carry-over from other donors' samples. Rearrangement joined TRBV5-1 to TRBJ2-1; TRBD2 is a possible D gene, resting on 6 matching bases. The CDR3 region: CASRPGDGGPYNEQFF. The nucleotide sequence reads TGCGCCAGCAGACCGGGGGACGGTGGCCCCTACAATGAGCAGTTCTTC.